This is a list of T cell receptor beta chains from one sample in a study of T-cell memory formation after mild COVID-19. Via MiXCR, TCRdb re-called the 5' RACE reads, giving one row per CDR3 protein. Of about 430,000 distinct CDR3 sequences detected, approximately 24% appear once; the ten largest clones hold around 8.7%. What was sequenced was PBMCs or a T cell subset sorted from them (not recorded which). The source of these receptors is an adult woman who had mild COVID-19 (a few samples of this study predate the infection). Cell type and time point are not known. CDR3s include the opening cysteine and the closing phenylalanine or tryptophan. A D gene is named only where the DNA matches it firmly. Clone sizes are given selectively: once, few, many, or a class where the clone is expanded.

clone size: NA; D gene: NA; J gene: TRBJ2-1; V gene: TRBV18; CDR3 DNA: TGTGCCAGCTCACCGGTCAGGGAGTCGCAAGATGAGCAGTTCTTC; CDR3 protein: CASSPVRESQDEQFF
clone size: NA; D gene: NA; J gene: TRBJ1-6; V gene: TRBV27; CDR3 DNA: TGTGCCAGCAGTTCGGCAGGGCGATGGGGGTCACCCCTCCACTTT; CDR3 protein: CASSSAGRWGSPLHF
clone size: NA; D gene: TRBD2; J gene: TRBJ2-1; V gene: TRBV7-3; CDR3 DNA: TGTGCCAGCAGCGACTACACTAGCGGGAGATCGAATGAGCAGTTATTC; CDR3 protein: CASSDYTSGRSNEQLF
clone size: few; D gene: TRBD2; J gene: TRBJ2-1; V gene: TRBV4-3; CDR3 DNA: TGCGCCAGCAGCCCCGGACTAGCGCCGCGGGATGAGCAGTTCTTC; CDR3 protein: CASSPGLAPRDEQFF
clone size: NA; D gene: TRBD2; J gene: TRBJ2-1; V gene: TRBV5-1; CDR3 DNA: TGCGCCAGCAGCTTTCGGGGGGGCTACAATGAGCAGTTCTTC; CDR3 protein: CASSFRGGYNEQFF
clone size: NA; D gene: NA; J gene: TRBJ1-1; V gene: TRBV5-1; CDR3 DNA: TGCGCCAGCAGCTTTATGGACACTGAAGCTTTCTTT; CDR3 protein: CASSFMDTEAFF
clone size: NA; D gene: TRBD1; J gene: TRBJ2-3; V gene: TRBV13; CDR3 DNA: TGTGCCAGCAGCAACCGGGACAGCCCTACGCAGTATTTT; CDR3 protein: CASSNRDSPTQYF
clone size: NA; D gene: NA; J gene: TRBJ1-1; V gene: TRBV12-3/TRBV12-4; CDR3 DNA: TGTGCCAGCAGTTTGGGGCAGGAGAAAGCTTTCTTT; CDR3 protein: CASSLGQEKAFF
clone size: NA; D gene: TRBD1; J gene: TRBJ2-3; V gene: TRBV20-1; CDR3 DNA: TGCAGTGCTAACCTACAGGGGGCTGGGACAGATACGCAGTATTTT; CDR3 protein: CSANLQGAGTDTQYF
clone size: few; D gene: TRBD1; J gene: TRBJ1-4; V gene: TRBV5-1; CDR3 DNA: TGCGCCAGCAGTTATACAGGGGGTCCGAATGAAAAACTGTTTTTT; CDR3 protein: CASSYTGGPNEKLFF
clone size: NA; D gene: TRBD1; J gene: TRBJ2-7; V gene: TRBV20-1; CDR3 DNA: TGCAGTGCTAGAGAGGGGACAGACTTCTACGAGCAGTACTTC; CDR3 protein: CSAREGTDFYEQYF
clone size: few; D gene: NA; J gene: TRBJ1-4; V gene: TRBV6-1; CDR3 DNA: TGTGCCAGCAGGTCGGCCCTCTCCGGCGTAACTAATGAAAAACTGTTTTTT; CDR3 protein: CASRSALSGVTNEKLFF
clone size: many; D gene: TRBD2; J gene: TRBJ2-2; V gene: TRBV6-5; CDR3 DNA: TGTGCCAGCAGTTACAGACCTAGCGGGGACGGGGAGCTGTTTTTT; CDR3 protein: CASSYRPSGDGELFF
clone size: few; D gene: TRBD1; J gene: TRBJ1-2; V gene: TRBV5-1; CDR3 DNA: TGCGCCAGCAGCCCGGGGACAGTACCTTATGGCTACACCTTC; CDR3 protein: CASSPGTVPYGYTF
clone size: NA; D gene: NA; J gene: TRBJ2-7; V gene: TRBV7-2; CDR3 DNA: TGTGCCAGCAGCCCGACCGCTGGGAACGAGCAGTACTTC; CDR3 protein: CASSPTAGNEQYF